The sequence of this T cell receptor (beta chain) was determined in a study of T cell changes during pregnancy in multiple sclerosis. The V gene's germline CDR1 is SGHVS and CDR2 FQNEAQ. CDR3 length equals 14 residues. Trimming took off 8 bases at V and 0 bases at J, with 14 bases between the two ends. Produced via immunoSEQ multiplex PCR; TCRdb's table is partial and in-frame only. The sample holds some 30,000 clones, 87% seen once. This sequence joins TRBV7-8 and TRBJ2-7; weak D call: TRBD1 (6 bases). This receptor was identified in a female donor with multiple sclerosis, enrolled in a pregnancy study. The sample was CD8+ T cells from peripheral blood mononuclear cells, taken before pregnancy. CDR3 sequence: CASGRTASSYEQYF. For the CDR3, the DNA is TGTGCCAGCGGCCGGACAGCGAGCTCCTACGAGCAGTACTTC. Filled out from reference TRBV7-8 and TRBJ2-7, the complete variable domain reads GAGVSQSPRYKVAKRGQDVALRCDPISGHVSLFWYQQALGQGPEFLTYFQNEAQLDKSGLPSDRFFAERPEGSVSTLKIQRTQQEDSAVYLCASGRTASSYEQYFGPGTRLTVT.